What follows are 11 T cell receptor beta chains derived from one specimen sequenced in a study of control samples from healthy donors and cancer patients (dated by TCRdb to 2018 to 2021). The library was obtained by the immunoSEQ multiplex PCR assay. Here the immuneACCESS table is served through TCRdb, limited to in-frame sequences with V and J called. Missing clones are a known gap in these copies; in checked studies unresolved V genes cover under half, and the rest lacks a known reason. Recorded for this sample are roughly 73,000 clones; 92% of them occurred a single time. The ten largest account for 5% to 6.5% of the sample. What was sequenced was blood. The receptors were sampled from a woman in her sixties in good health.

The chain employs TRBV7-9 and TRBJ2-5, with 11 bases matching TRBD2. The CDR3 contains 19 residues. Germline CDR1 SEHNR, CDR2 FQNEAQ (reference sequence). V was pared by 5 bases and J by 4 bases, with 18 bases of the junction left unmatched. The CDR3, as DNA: TGTGCCAGCAGCCCTGGGACTAGCGGCTACCTAACTGTGCGAGAGACCCAGTACTTC. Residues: CASSPGTSGYLTVRETQYF.

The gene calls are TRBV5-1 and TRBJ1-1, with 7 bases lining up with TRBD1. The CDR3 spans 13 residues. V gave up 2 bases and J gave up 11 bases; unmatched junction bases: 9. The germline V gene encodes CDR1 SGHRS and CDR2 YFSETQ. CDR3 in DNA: TGCGCCAGCAGCTTAGACAAGGGGGCAGGGGCTTTCTTT. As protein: CASSLDKGAGAFF.

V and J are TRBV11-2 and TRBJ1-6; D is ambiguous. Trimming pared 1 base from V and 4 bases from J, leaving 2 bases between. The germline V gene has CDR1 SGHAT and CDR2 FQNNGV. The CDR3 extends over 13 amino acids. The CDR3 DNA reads TGTGCCAGCAGCTTAGTATATAATTCACCCCTCCACTTT. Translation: CASSLVYNSPLHF.

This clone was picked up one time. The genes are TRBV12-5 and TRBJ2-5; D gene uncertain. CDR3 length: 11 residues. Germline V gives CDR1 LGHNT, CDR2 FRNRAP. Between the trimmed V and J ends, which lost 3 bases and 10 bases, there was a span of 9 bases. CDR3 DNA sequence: TGTGCTAGTGGTTTTGATAAACTCCAGTACTTC. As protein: CASGFDKLQYF.

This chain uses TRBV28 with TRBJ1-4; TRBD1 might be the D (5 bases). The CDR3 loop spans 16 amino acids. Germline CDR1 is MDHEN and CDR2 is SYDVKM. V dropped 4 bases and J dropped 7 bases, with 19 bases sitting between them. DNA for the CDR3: TGTGCCAGCAGTTCCATCGGGGCAGGGACGATTGAAAAACTGTTTTTT. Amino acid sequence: CASSSIGAGTIEKLFF.

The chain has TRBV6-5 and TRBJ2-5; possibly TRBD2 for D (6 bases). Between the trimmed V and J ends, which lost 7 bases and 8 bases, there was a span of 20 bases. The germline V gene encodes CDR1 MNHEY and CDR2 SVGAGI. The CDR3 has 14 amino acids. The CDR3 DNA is TGTGCCAGCAAGGCTAGCGAGACCTTCCGAACCCAGTACTTC. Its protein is CASKASETFRTQYF.

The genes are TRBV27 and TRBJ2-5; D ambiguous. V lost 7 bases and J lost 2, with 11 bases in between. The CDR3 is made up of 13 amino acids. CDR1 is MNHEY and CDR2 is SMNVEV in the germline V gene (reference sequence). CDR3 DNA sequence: TGTGCCAGCACCCCCTCCGTACAAGAGACCCAGTACTTC. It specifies CASTPSVQETQYF.

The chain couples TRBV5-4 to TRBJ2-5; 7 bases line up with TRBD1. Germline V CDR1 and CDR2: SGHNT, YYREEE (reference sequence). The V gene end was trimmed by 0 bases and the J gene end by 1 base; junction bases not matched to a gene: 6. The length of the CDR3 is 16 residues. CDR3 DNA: TGTGCCAGCAGCTTGGGATGGGGACAGACCCAAGAGACCCAGTACTTC. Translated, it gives CASSLGWGQTQETQYF. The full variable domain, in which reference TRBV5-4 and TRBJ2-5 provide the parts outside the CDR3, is ETGVTQSPTHLIKTRGQQVTLRCSSQSGHNTVSWYQQALGQGPQFIFQYYREEENGRGNFPPRFSGLQFPNYSSELNVNALELDDSALYLCASSLGWGQTQETQYFGPGTRLLVL.

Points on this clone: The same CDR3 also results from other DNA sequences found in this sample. CDR3 nucleotide sequence: TGCGCCAGCAGCGAACAAGAGACCCAGTACTTC. Translating it yields CASSEQETQYF. The chain recombines TRBV5-1 with TRBJ2-5; D gene unclear. Trimming took 4 bases from V and 2 from J, leaving 3 bases between them. Germline lookup yields CDR1 SGHRS and CDR2 YFSETQ. This CDR3 has 11 amino acids.

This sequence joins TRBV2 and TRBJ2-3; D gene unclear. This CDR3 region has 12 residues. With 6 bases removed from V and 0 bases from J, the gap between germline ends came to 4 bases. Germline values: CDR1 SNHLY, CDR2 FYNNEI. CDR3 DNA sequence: TGTGCCAGCAGGAGTAGCACAGATACGCAGTATTTT. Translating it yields CASRSSTDTQYF.

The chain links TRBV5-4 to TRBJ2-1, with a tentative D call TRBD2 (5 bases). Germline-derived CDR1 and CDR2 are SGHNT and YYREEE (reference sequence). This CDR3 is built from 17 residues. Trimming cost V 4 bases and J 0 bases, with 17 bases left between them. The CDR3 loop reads CASSPEDGGNSYNEQFF. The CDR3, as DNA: TGTGCCAGCAGCCCGGAGGACGGCGGCAACTCCTACAATGAGCAGTTCTTC.